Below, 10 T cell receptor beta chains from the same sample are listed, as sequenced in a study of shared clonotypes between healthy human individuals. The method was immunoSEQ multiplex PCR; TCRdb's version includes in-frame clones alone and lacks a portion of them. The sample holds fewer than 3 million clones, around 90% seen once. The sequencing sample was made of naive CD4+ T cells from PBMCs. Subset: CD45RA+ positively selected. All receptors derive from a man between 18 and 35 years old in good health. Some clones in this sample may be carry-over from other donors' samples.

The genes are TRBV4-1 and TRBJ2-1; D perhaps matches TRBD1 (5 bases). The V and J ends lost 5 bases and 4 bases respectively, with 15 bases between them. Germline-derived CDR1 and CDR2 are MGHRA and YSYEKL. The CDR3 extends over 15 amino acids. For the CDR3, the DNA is TGCGCCAGCAGCTCCCAGGGCGACCCATACAATGAGCAGTTCTTC. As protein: CASSSQGDPYNEQFF.

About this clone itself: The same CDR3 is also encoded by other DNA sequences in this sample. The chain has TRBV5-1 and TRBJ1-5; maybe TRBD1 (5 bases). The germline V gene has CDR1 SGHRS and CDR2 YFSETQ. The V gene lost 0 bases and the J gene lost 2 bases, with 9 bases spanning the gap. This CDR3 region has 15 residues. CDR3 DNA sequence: TGCGCCAGCAGCTTGGAGGGACCGGGCAATCAGCCCCAGCATTTT. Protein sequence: CASSLEGPGNQPQHF.

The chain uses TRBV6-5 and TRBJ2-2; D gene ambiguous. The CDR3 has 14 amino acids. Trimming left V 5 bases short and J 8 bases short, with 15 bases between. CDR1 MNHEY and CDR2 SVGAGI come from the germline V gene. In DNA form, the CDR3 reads TGTGCCAGCAGTGGTGTACGAAAAATGGGGGAGCTGTTTTTT. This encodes CASSGVRKMGELFF.

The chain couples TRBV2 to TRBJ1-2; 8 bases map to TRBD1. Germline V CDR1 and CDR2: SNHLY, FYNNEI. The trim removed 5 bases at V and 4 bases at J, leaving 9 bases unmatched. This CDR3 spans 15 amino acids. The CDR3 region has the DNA TGTGCCAGCAGTCCAGCGGGACAGGCCCCCTATGGCTACACCTTC. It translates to CASSPAGQAPYGYTF.

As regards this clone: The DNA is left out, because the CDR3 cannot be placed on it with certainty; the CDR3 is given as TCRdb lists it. CDR3 amino acids: CASTSDSTGGTEAFF. The chain is built from TRBV19 and TRBJ1-1; the tabulated D call, TRBD1, remains unverified against the DNA. The V gene's germline CDR1 is LNHDA and CDR2 SQIVND (reference sequence). The CDR3 totals 15 residues, both ends included.

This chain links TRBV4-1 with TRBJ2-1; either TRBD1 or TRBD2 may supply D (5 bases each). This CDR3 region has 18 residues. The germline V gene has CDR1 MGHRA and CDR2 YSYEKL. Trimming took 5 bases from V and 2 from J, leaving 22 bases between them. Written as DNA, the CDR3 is TGCGCCAGCAGCATCATGATGGGGGATGGGGCGGCCTACAATGAGCAGTTCTTC. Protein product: CASSIMMGDGAAYNEQFF.

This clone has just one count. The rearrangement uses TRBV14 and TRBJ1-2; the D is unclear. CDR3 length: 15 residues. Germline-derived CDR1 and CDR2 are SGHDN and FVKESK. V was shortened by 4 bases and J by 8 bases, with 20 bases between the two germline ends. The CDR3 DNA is TGTGCCAGCAGCCGAGGATCTTGGGAGCCTGGGGGCTACACCTTC. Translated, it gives CASSRGSWEPGGYTF.

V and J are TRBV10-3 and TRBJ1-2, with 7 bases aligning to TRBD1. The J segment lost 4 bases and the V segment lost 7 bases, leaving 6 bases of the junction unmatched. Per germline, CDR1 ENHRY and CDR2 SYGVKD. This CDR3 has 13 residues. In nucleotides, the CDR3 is TGTGCCATCACCGAAGACAGGGTCTATGGCTACACCTTC. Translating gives CAITEDRVYGYTF.

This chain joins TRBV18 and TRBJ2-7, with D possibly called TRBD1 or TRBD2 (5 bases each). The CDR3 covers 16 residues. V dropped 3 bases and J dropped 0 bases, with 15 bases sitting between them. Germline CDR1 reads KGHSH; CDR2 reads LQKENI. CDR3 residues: CASSPKSGTASYEQYF. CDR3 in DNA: TGTGCCAGCTCACCTAAGTCCGGGACGGCCTCCTACGAGCAGTACTTC.

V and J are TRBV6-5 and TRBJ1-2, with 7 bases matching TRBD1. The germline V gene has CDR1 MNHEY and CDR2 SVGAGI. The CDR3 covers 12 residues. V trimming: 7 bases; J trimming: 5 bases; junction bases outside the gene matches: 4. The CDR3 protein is CASTPGGYGYTF. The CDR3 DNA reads TGTGCCAGCACACCAGGGGGGTATGGCTACACCTTC.